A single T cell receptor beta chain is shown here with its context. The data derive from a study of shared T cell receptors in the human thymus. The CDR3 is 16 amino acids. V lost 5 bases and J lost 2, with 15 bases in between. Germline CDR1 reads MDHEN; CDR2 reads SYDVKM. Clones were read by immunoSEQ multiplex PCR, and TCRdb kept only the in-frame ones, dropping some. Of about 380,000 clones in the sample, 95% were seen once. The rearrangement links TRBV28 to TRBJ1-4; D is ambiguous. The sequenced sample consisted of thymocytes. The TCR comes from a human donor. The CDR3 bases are TGTGCCAGCAGTCGGGTCCCGGGATCGACTAATGAAAAACTGTTTTTT. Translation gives CASSRVPGSTNEKLFF.